This T cell receptor (beta chain) was obtained from a study of identical twins. Study conclusions and caveats: An excess of low generation probability was shown by twin-shared out-of-frame alpha sequences. Conclusions leaned on cross-sectional statistical analysis and did not track the same donors over time. Modelling underestimated the level of out-of-frame TCR alpha sharing observed in monozygotic twins. Insertions were reduced in abundant cord blood beta clonotypes but not in memory repertoires.

Comment on this clonotype: The antigen is not known.

CDR1 KGHDR and CDR2 SFDVKD come from the germline V gene. J lost 1 base, V lost 5 bases, and 5 bases had no gene match. CDR3 length: 16 residues. TCRdb fed the 5' RACE reads into MiXCR, producing one record per CDR3 protein. The sample shows about 1.7 million distinct CDR3 sequences, roughly a third of them seen only once. The source of this sequence is a newborn girl in good health. Source material: cord blood. The V gene is TRBV24-1, the J gene TRBJ2-1; TRBD2 matches 9 bases. The CDR3 region is CATSGALAGSYNEQFF. CDR3 DNA: TGTGCCACCAGTGGGGCCCTAGCGGGGTCCTACAATGAGCAGTTCTTC.